These T cell receptor beta chains were read from a single sample in a study of shared clonotypes between healthy human individuals. Assay used: immunoSEQ multiplex PCR; TCRdb lists only in-frame clones, some missing. The table includes over a million clones, roughly 74% detected once. Sample: memory CD4+ T cells from PBMCs. The receptors shown here come from a man younger than 35 in good health. Some clones in this sample may be carry-over from other donors' samples. Each CDR3 is given without its conserved first and last residue. Each record gives: clone size, V gene, J gene, D gene, CDR3 protein. D genes are given only for firm matches. Expanded clones are given a class, and other clones once, few, many or no size at all.

NA	TRBV6-6	TRBJ2-3	TRBD2	ASSYSVAGVKDTQY
NA	TRBV28	TRBJ2-7	NA	ASSSGGTGELEQY
many	TRBV7-6	TRBJ2-7	TRBD2	ASSPIRTSGRSTYEQY
NA	TRBV5-6	TRBJ2-5	NA	ASSFLGAGEETQY
NA	TRBV4-2	TRBJ1-1	NA	ASSQRGAGARGYTEAF
few	TRBV21-1	TRBJ1-3	NA	ASSKVRPVYGNTIY
once	TRBV11-2	TRBJ1-2	NA	ASSLDRGDGGYT
NA	TRBV7-3	TRBJ2-1	TRBD2	ASSGLAGVSYNEQF
few	TRBV9	TRBJ1-2	TRBD1	ASSVGTGEGGYT
NA	TRBV5-1	TRBJ2-5	TRBD1	ASSNTGTGEETQY
NA	TRBV23-1	TRBJ2-7	NA	ASSQRVEY
NA	TRBV5-4	TRBJ1-1	TRBD1	ASSLRTGSIAF
NA	TRBV5-6	TRBJ1-3	NA	ASSSRGNTIY
NA	TRBV7-2	TRBJ1-1	NA	ASSLGINTEAF
NA	TRBV9	TRBJ1-2	TRBD1	ASSVGGQGASGGYT
once	TRBV7-2	TRBJ2-7	NA	ASSLGGREQY
NA	TRBV4-1	TRBJ2-2	TRBD1	ASSQEIRQGDTGELF
few	TRBV30	TRBJ1-6	TRBD1	ALDRGNSPLH
NA	TRBV5-8	TRBJ1-5	NA	ASSLRGANQPQH
NA	TRBV19	TRBJ2-3	TRBD1	ASSIRDRGRDTQY
NA	TRBV27	TRBJ2-7	NA	ASSLYAGSYEQY
NA	TRBV2	TRBJ2-1	TRBD2	ASSGFMAGVEQF
once	TRBV6-7	TRBJ2-5	NA	ASSGSAVKSQETQY
NA	TRBV5-1	TRBJ1-2	NA	ASSLDPAGYT
NA	TRBV6-5	TRBJ1-2	TRBD1	ASSLQGTGLYGYT
once	TRBV4-1	TRBJ2-7	NA	ASSQEFPGTYEQY
NA	TRBV7-2	TRBJ1-2	NA	ASSRGTATQGYGYT